The 14 T cell receptor beta chains presented below share a single source sample, sequenced in a study of blood T cells in healthy people across ages. With a J-beta primer mix and a sample-barcoded 5' primer, a second PCR ran 7 to 11 cycles. TCRdb reprocessed the 5' RACE reads with MiXCR, giving one entry per CDR3 protein. The data contain roughly 1,100,000 distinct CDR3 sequences, 25% of them singletons. These data are also associated with another study on T cells of mothers and their children.

Sequencing was done on a sample of blood. These TCRs come from a girl aged 2-9 years in good health.

This clonotype has a handful of counts. The chain combines TRBV4-1 with TRBJ2-5; 11 nucleotides line up with TRBD1. With 3 bases clipped from V and 4 bases from J, the junction kept 10 bases outside the gene matches. This CDR3 contains 17 residues. Germline values: CDR1 MGHRA, CDR2 YSYEKL. CDR3 coding DNA: TGCGCCAGCAGCCATCGACCGGGACAGGGGGGGCTAGAGACCCAGTACTTC. Translating gives CASSHRPGQGGLETQYF.

The chain has TRBV20-1 and TRBJ2-3, with D unclear. Germline V CDR1 and CDR2: DFQATT, SNEGSKA (reference sequence). V gave up 6 bases and J gave up 3 bases, with 7 bases separating them. The CDR3 spans 11 residues. In DNA, the CDR3 is TGCAGTGCCATTTCGACAGATACGCAGTATTTT. Amino acids: CSAISTDTQYF.

This clonotype has a handful of counts. The J gene is TRBJ2-2, the V gene TRBV27; no clear D. The V and J ends lost 8 bases and 3 bases respectively, with 7 bases between them. The CDR3 has 12 residues. Per germline, CDR1 MNHEY and CDR2 SMNVEV (reference sequence). The CDR3, as DNA: TGTGCCAGCTCCACATACACCGGGGAGCTGTTTTTT. It specifies CASSTYTGELFF.

This clonotype was detected only a few times. The chain uses TRBV6-5 and TRBJ1-2; possibly TRBD1 for D (5 bases). With 6 bases removed from V and 5 bases from J, the gap between germline ends came to 10 bases. The germline V gene encodes CDR1 MNHEY and CDR2 SVGAGI. CDR3 length equals 12 residues. The CDR3 here is CASRAGSYGYTF. CDR3 nucleotides: TGTGCCAGCAGGGCAGGGAGTTATGGCTACACCTTC.

Points on this clonotype: A clone one base away is much larger, so this may be a read error. CDR3 in DNA: TGTGCCAGCAGCGTAACCGCTGGGGCCAACGTCCTGACTTTC. It yields the protein CASSVTAGANVLTF. The chain links TRBV9 to TRBJ2-6; D is uncertain. CDR1 and CDR2 (germline): SGDLS, YYNGEE. Trimming pared 1 base from V and 2 bases from J, leaving 4 bases between. CDR3 length: 14 residues. The whole variable domain, remainder taken from reference TRBV9 and TRBJ2-6, is DSGVTQTPKHLITATGQRVTLRCSPRSGDLSVYWYQQSLDQGLQFLIQYYNGEERAKGNILERFSAQQFPDLHSELNLSSLELGDSALYFCASSVTAGANVLTFGAGSRLTVL.

This clonotype appeared a few times. The rearrangement joins TRBV12-3 or TRBV12-4 to TRBJ2-5; 16 bases map to TRBD2. V was clipped by 4 bases and J by 5 bases; unmatched bases: 13. The CDR3 is made up of 19 amino acids. Written as DNA, the CDR3 is TGTGCCAGCAGTTCGTCACCGGGACTAGCGGGAGGGCCAGGGGAGACCCAGTACTTC. Translating it yields CASSSSPGLAGGPGETQYF.

This sequence joins TRBV19 and TRBJ2-1; D is unresolved. The CDR3 length is 12 residues. Trimming removed 7 bases at V and 4 bases at J, with 8 bases between. Per germline, CDR1 LNHDA and CDR2 SQIVND (reference sequence). Here the CDR3 DNA reads TGTGCCAGTACGGCCACTTACAATGAGCAGTTCTTC. Translated, it gives CASTATYNEQFF.

This clonotype was seen once. The genes are TRBV7-2 and TRBJ2-5, with D perhaps being TRBD1 or TRBD2 (6 bases each). The J call may be in error: the DNA end matches TRBJ2-7 better. The CDR3 extends over 14 amino acids. Germline V lookup: CDR1 SGHTA, CDR2 FQGNSA. CDR3 in DNA: TGTGCCAGCAGCCCGCTGAGGGGGGCTGGCGAGCAGTACTTC. Protein: CASSPLRGAGEQYF.

The gene calls are TRBV20-1 and TRBJ2-3; D perhaps matches TRBD2 (6 bases). Germline CDR1 and CDR2: DFQATT and SNEGSKA (reference sequence). Deletions cut 6 bases from V and 0 bases from J, with 16 bases between. The CDR3 sequence is 15 residues long. For the CDR3, the DNA is TGCAGTGCCCCCGTCGGGGGAACGAGCACAGATACGCAGTATTTT. This translates into CSAPVGGTSTDTQYF.

This clonotype was detected only a few times. The rearrangement links TRBV15 to TRBJ2-1; D not resolved. CDR1 and CDR2 (germline): LNHNV, YYDKDF (reference sequence). There are 16 residues in the CDR3. Trimming took 4 bases from V and 0 from J, leaving 13 bases between them. CDR3 in amino acids: CATSNGPPRSYNEQFF. CDR3 bases: TGTGCCACCAGCAACGGACCGCCACGCTCCTACAATGAGCAGTTCTTC. Drawing the rest from reference TRBV15 and TRBJ2-1, the complete variable domain is DAMVIQNPRYQVTQFGKPVTLSCSQTLNHNVMYWYQQKSSQAPKLLFHYYDKDFNNEADTPDNFQSRRPNTSFCFLDIRSPGLGDTAMYLCATSNGPPRSYNEQFFGPGTRLTVL.

In this sample, this clonotype turned up a few times. The chain links TRBV6-2 or TRBV6-3 to TRBJ1-1; D unresolved. V was pared by 3 bases and J by 0 bases, with 17 bases between. The germline V gene encodes CDR1 MNHEY and CDR2 SVGEGT. The CDR3 loop spans 17 amino acids. CDR3 nucleotides: TGTGCCAGCAGTTATGTAGCGGTCCGTACCATGAACACTGAAGCTTTCTTT. It translates to CASSYVAVRTMNTEAFF.

This chain connects TRBV28 to TRBJ2-5; 10 bases are a match to TRBD1. The J call could be wrong; TRBJ2-1 is a better fit for the DNA end. This CDR3 is 15 amino acids long. From germline, CDR1 is MDHEN and CDR2 SYDVKM. The CDR3 nucleotides are TGTGCCAGCAGTTTATGGGGGACAGGGGACAATGAGCAGTTCTTC. It specifies CASSLWGTGDNEQFF.

This clonotype was seen more than once but under ten times. V and J are TRBV28 and TRBJ2-5; 7 bases match TRBD1. J gave up 5 bases and V 5 bases, and 14 bases lay outside the gene matches. Germline V gene lookup returns CDR1 MDHEN and CDR2 SYDVKM. The CDR3 sequence is 16 residues long. CDR3 DNA sequence: TGTGCCAGCAGTCCAAGGGGGCCGACGGAAGGGGAGACCCAGTACTTC. Translated, it gives CASSPRGPTEGETQYF. The full variable domain, completed using reference TRBV28 and TRBJ2-5, is DVKVTQSSRYLVKRTGEKVFLECVQDMDHENMFWYRQDPGLGLRLIYFSYDVKMKEKGDIPEGYSVSREKKERFSLILESASTNQTSMYLCASSPRGPTEGETQYFGPGTRLLVL.

The J gene is TRBJ1-2, the V gene TRBV7-3, with TRBD1 matching over 11 bases. With 5 bases clipped from V and 3 bases from J, the junction kept 2 bases outside the gene matches. Germline V gene lookup returns CDR1 SGHTA and CDR2 FQGTGA. The CDR3 has 14 amino acids. The CDR3 here is CASSEGQGDYGYTF. The DNA of the CDR3 is TGTGCCAGCAGCGAGGGACAGGGGGACTATGGCTACACCTTC.